The rows below give T cell receptor beta chains drawn from one sample of a study of cytomegalovirus exposure and HLA in healthy donors. Measured with immunoSEQ multiplex PCR; TCRdb has only the in-frame clones, and not every one. The repertoire holds about 160,000 clones, with roughly 85% as singletons. Sequencing was done on a sample of PBMCs. These receptors were taken from a man in his forties in good health and CMV-seronegative. Each CDR3 is given with its conserved first and last residue. Each record gives: CDR3 protein, V gene.

CASSLVEKRLAKNIQYF | TRBV5-1
CASRLGMEYEQYF | TRBV5-1
CASSNFSYEQYF | TRBV19
CASSPPAPSKQYF | TRBV6-6
CASAVQGAWEQYF | TRBV19
CASSIRAWNTEAFF | TRBV19
CASSPAQGTYNEQFF | TRBV5-1
CASSEAGRQPQHF | TRBV6-1
CASSSQGGDTEAFF | TRBV5-1
CASSKLSPGTVLPAPPPDTQYF | TRBV21-1
CASSRTSGSMYEQYF | TRBV27
CASSLRTGFNEKLFF | TRBV7-2
CASSWGQSEQYF | TRBV5-1
CASSSLGGTQYF | TRBV11-3
CASRRTGEDEQYF | TRBV5-1
CASSVSGRSYEQYF | TRBV7-9
CASSFGAGNYEQYF | TRBV27
CASTEPGLWETQYF | TRBV5-4
CASSLGQGAYNEQFF | TRBV5-1
CASSLGGRYEQYF | TRBV11-3
CASRISGTGLGEQYF | TRBV19
CSVSEETQYF | TRBV29-1
CATSTRRGQESQYF | TRBV15
CASSLGNSNEKLFF | TRBV7-8
CASSLVGGEGYTF | TRBV13
CASSYEGSSNQPQHF | TRBV6-6
CASSFIGGSDQPQHF | TRBV7-2
CASRPQGLEKLFF | TRBV6-6
CASSQDASVETQYF | TRBV4-3
CASSFIGGGFF | TRBV28
CASSRWGQGSDTQYF | TRBV27
CASSQDGAGAGQPQHF | TRBV4-2